Following are 18 T cell receptor beta chains from one sample sequenced in a study of blood T cell repertoires in COVID-19. Clones were read by immunoSEQ multiplex PCR, and TCRdb kept only the in-frame ones, dropping some. In the table there are some 100,000 clones, more than 80% of which are singletons. Sequenced input: peripheral blood. All receptors come from a human donor in a cohort sampled during active COVID-19.

The rearrangement uses TRBV6-1 and TRBJ2-1; TRBD1 agrees at 7 bases. Germline assignment: CDR1 MNHNS and CDR2 SASEGT. This CDR3 has 15 residues. V gave up 3 bases and J gave up 7 bases; unmatched junction bases: 9. The CDR3 bases are TGTGCCAGCAGTGAGATCGCGCCCAGGGGGAATGAGCAGTTCTTC. This sequence encodes CASSEIAPRGNEQFF.

This chain joins TRBV7-6 and TRBJ2-5, with 7 positions matching TRBD1. Per germline, CDR1 SGHVS and CDR2 FNYEAQ. The CDR3 contains 15 residues. J gave up 4 bases and V 1 base, and 6 bases lay outside the gene matches. The CDR3 DNA is TGTGCCAGCAGCTTAGTCAGGGGGATCGGAGAGACCCAGTACTTC. This codes for CASSLVRGIGETQYF. The full variable domain, rest sourced from reference TRBV7-6 and TRBJ2-5, is GAGVSQSPRYKVTKRGQDVALRCDPISGHVSLYWYRQALGQGPEFLTYFNYEAQQDKSGLPNDRFSAERPEGSISTLTIQRTEQRDSAMYRCASSLVRGIGETQYFGPGTRLLVL.

The chain employs TRBV7-3 and TRBJ2-3, with unresolved D. This CDR3 region has 12 residues. Germline assignment: CDR1 SGHTA and CDR2 FQGTGA. The V end was cut by 4 bases, the J end by 6 bases, with 8 bases between. The CDR3 DNA follows: TGTGCCAGCAGCTCGAGCAGGGATACGCAGTATTTT. Translating gives CASSSSRDTQYF.

V usage is TRBV21-1 and J usage is TRBJ1-3; the D call TRBD1 from the table was never checked on the DNA. TRBV21-1 is a pseudogene locus. The CDR3 extends over 17 amino acids. The CDR3 nucleotides are TGTGCCAGCAGCAAAGGGTCCAGGGGGATAGCTGGAAACACCATATATTTT. It yields the protein CASSKGSRGIAGNTIYF.

CDR3 DNA sequence: TGTGCCAGCAGACTTAGCGGGGGTGGCACAGATACGCAGTATTTT. This gives the protein CASRLSGGGTDTQYF. The chain uses TRBV27 and TRBJ2-3; the match to TRBD2 covers 9 bases. The V gene end was trimmed by 6 bases and the J gene end by 1 base; junction bases not matched to a gene: 5. There are 15 residues in the CDR3. Germline CDR1 is MNHEY and CDR2 is SMNVEV (reference sequence).

Of note for this clone: Other DNA sequences in the sample encode the same CDR3. J is TRBJ1-3 and V is TRBV7-9; D gene unclear. The CDR3 is 14 amino acids. CDR1 is SEHNR, CDR2 FQNEAQ, per germline (reference sequence). Trimming cost V 5 bases and J 2 bases, with 10 bases left between them. The CDR3 loop is CASSRTGAGNTIYF. The CDR3 DNA reads TGTGCCAGCAGCAGGACGGGAGCTGGAAACACCATATATTTT.

The chain links TRBV15 to TRBJ1-4, with D perhaps TRBD1 (5 bases). The V and J ends lost 7 bases and 0 bases respectively, with 12 bases between them. Germline V gene lookup returns CDR1 LNHNV and CDR2 YYDKDF (reference sequence). CDR3 length: 15 amino acids. CDR3 loop: CATNRIGTTNEKLFF. Written as DNA, the CDR3 is TGTGCCACCAACAGGATCGGGACAACTAATGAAAAACTGTTTTTT.

This sequence joins TRBV5-4 and TRBJ1-2; 7 nucleotides align to TRBD1. CDR1 is SGHNT and CDR2 is YYREEE in the germline V gene (reference sequence). This CDR3 is 17 amino acids long. Unmatched junction bases numbered 15, after V lost 5 bases and J lost 2 bases. The CDR3 is CASSPPPRQGGNYGYTF. CDR3 coding DNA: TGTGCCAGCAGTCCCCCTCCTCGACAGGGAGGAAACTATGGCTACACCTTC.

Only one count was recorded for this clone. The CDR3 sequence: CASSYRDLEAFF. For the CDR3, the DNA is TGTGCCAGCAGTTACAGGGATCTTGAAGCTTTCTTT. This chain joins TRBV3-1 (or the pseudogene TRBV3-2) and TRBJ1-1, with a weak D call TRBD1 (6 bases). V was shortened by 6 bases and J by 7 bases, with 12 bases between the two germline ends. The CDR3 is 12 residues long. From germline, CDR1 is LGHDT and CDR2 YNNKEL (reference sequence).

The chain uses TRBV18 and TRBJ1-4; the match to TRBD1 covers 10 bases. Trimming removed 4 bases from V and 8 bases from J; junction bases left unmatched: 13. CDR3 size: 17 residues. The germline V gene encodes CDR1 KGHSH and CDR2 LQKENI. CDR3 in amino acids: CASSLATGGHSAEKLFF. The DNA of the CDR3 is TGTGCCAGCTCACTCGCGACAGGGGGCCACTCCGCAGAAAAACTGTTTTTT.

Points on this clone: This specimen includes other DNA sequences encoding the same CDR3. The chain carries TRBV3-1 (or the pseudogene TRBV3-2) and TRBJ1-1; TRBD1 is a possible D gene (5 bases). Germline V lookup: CDR1 LGHDT, CDR2 YNNKEL (reference sequence). V was shortened by 0 bases and J by 5 bases, with 10 bases between the two germline ends. The length of the CDR3 is 14 residues. CDR3 sequence (DNA): TGTGCCAGCAGCCAAGATCTACGGGGGACTGAAGCTTTCTTT. Its protein is CASSQDLRGTEAFF.

The chain couples TRBV5-1 to TRBJ2-7, with 7 positions matching TRBD1. CDR3 size: 15 residues. With V trimmed by 4 bases and J by 0 bases, 7 bases remained unmatched. Looked up from germline, CDR1 is SGHRS and CDR2 is YFSETQ. The DNA of the CDR3 is TGCGCCAGCAGCGGGGGACAGACGAGCTCCTACGAGCAGTACTTC. Residues: CASSGGQTSSYEQYF.

The chain links TRBV19 to TRBJ1-1; D unclear. The CDR3 is 13 residues long. Germline-derived CDR1 and CDR2 are LNHDA and SQIVND (reference sequence). V was shortened by 5 bases and J by 8 bases, with 15 bases between the two germline ends. CDR3 sequence reads: CASSGVSWREAFF. Here the CDR3 DNA reads TGTGCCAGTAGTGGAGTAAGTTGGCGGGAAGCTTTCTTT.

V usage is TRBV25-1 and J usage is TRBJ1-5; D not resolved. Per the germline V gene, CDR1 is MGHDK and CDR2 is SYGVNS. The V gene lost 3 bases and the J gene lost 6 bases, with 18 bases spanning the gap. The length of the CDR3 is 16 residues. As DNA, the CDR3 is TGTGCCAGCAGTGACTCTCAAGGTCCAGGAGGTCAGCCCCAGCATTTT. Translated, it gives CASSDSQGPGGQPQHF.

The count of this clone is one. V is TRBV10-3 and J is TRBJ2-3; 8 bases map to TRBD2. The CDR3 spans 15 residues. CDR1 is ENHRY, CDR2 SYGVKD, per germline. Trimming took 7 bases from V and 2 from J; bases not matched to a gene: 8. The CDR3: CAIKERGPYTDTQYF. The DNA of the CDR3 is TGTGCCATCAAGGAGCGGGGGCCGTACACAGATACGCAGTATTTT.

This chain uses TRBV7-8 with TRBJ2-7; possibly TRBD1 for D (5 bases). The CDR3 totals 13 residues. Germline assignment: CDR1 SGHVS and CDR2 FQNEAQ. The V gene lost 5 bases and the J gene lost 1 base, with 9 bases spanning the gap. In DNA, the CDR3 is TGTGCCAGCAGCCTTGACAGATCCTACGAGCAGTACTTC. Residues: CASSLDRSYEQYF.

The rearrangement joins TRBV7-6 to TRBJ2-7; the D gene is possibly TRBD2 (5 bases). Between the trimmed V and J ends, which lost 6 bases and 0 bases, there was a span of 12 bases. Germline CDR1 is SGHVS and CDR2 is FNYEAQ. The length of the CDR3 is 14 residues. The CDR3 region is CASRRTQNSYEQYF. The CDR3 DNA sequence: TGTGCCAGCAGACGGACTCAAAACTCCTACGAGCAGTACTTC.

This clone was seen a few times. The rearrangement joins TRBV27 to TRBJ2-7, with 10 positions matching TRBD1. Germline assignment: CDR1 MNHEY and CDR2 SMNVEV (reference sequence). This CDR3 region has 14 residues. Germline trimming cut 5 bases from V and 5 bases from J; bases unmatched to any gene: 6. In DNA, the CDR3 is TGTGCCAGCAGTAGACAGGGGGCGCGCCACGAGCAGTACTTC. Amino acids: CASSRQGARHEQYF.